The 13 T cell receptor beta chains below all came from one sample that was sequenced in a study of OX40 agonist ivuxolimab in advanced cancers. The receptor library was made with the immunoSEQ multiplex PCR assay. TCRdb provides this immuneACCESS table in a form limited to in-frame rearrangements. Some clones are lacking; in checked studies, under half of them reflect an unresolved V gene, and why the rest are absent is not known. The table for this sample lists approximately 99,000 clones; approximately 94% of them were counted only once. The ten largest account for about 0.17% of the sample. Sequencing was performed on CD4+ or CD8+ T cells sorted from blood, taken in a trial of the OX40 agonist ivuxolimab. The receptor source for this set is an adult with an advanced solid tumor such as melanoma, head and neck, liver or kidney cancer.

The CDR3 region is CAISGQDVEKLFF. DNA for the CDR3: TGTGCCATCAGTGGACAGGATGTCGAAAAACTGTTTTTT. The rearrangement uses TRBV10-3 and TRBJ1-4, with D possibly being TRBD1 (6 bases). V was trimmed by 4 bases and J by 8 bases, leaving 11 bases between them. The CDR3 has 13 amino acids. From germline, CDR1 is ENHRY and CDR2 SYGVKD.

This clone was detected only a few times. The chain recombines TRBV5-1 with TRBJ1-5; the D gene is possibly TRBD1 (6 bases). This CDR3 spans 14 amino acids. Trimming removed 2 bases from V and 7 bases from J, with 13 bases in between. Germline values: CDR1 SGHRS, CDR2 YFSETQ. CDR3 loop: CASSLQGLSQPQHF. CDR3 nucleotide sequence: TGCGCCAGCAGCTTACAGGGACTGAGCCAGCCCCAGCATTTT.

The CDR3 sequence: CASSESPSGTEAFF. For the CDR3, the DNA is TGCGCCAGCAGCGAATCCCCGAGTGGCACTGAAGCTTTCTTT. The rearrangement joins TRBV5-1 to TRBJ1-1, with D unclear. Trimming shortened V by 4 bases and J by 4 bases, and 14 bases separated the two germline ends. Germline CDR1 SGHRS, CDR2 YFSETQ. This CDR3 region has 14 residues. Based on the CDR3 plus reference TRBV5-1 and TRBJ1-1, the full variable domain is KAGVTQTPRYLIKTRGQQVTLSCSPISGHRSVSWYQQTPGQGLQFLFEYFSETQRNKGNFPGRFSGRQFSNSRSEMNVSTLELGDSALYLCASSESPSGTEAFFGQGTRLTVV.

This chain links TRBV6-1 with TRBJ1-5; 9 nucleotides line up with TRBD1. The CDR3 loop spans 13 amino acids. CDR1 MNHNS and CDR2 SASEGT come from the germline V gene. The V segment lost 2 bases and the J segment 9 bases; nucleotides outside the gene matches: 2. The chain's CDR3 is CASSETGGLPQHF. For the CDR3, the DNA is TGTGCCAGCAGTGAAACAGGGGGCTTGCCCCAGCATTTT.

This rearrangement joins TRBV5-4 to TRBJ2-1; possibly TRBD2 for D (5 bases). V was cut by 1 base and J by 8 bases, with 10 bases left in between. This CDR3 comprises 13 residues. Germline V CDR1 and CDR2: SGHNT, YYREEE (reference sequence). The CDR3 sequence is CASSLTSGDEQFF. CDR3 coding DNA: TGTGCCAGCAGCTTGACTAGTGGCGATGAGCAGTTCTTC.

The chain carries TRBV28 and TRBJ1-1; D remains unclear. Looked up from germline, CDR1 is MDHEN and CDR2 is SYDVKM. The germline V and J ends were trimmed by 4 bases and 0 bases, with 12 bases remaining between them. The CDR3 loop spans 15 amino acids. CDR3 nucleotide sequence: TGTGCCAGCAGTTATACTGGGAAAGTGAACACTGAAGCTTTCTTT. Translating gives CASSYTGKVNTEAFF. Together with reference TRBV28 and TRBJ1-1, the CDR3 gives the full variable domain: DVKVTQSSRYLVKRTGEKVFLECVQDMDHENMFWYRQDPGLGLRLIYFSYDVKMKEKGDIPEGYSVSREKKERFSLILESASTNQTSMYLCASSYTGKVNTEAFFGQGTRLTVV.

The chain is built from TRBV10-3 and TRBJ2-5, with TRBD1 matching 9 bases. CDR3 length: 15 amino acids. After removal of 3 bases from V and 1 base from J, the junction contained 3 bases not matched to a gene. CDR1 and CDR2 from the germline V gene are ENHRY and SYGVKD. The CDR3 region has the DNA TGTGCCATCAGTGATCGGGACAGGGCCCAAGAGACCCAGTACTTC. This sequence encodes CAISDRDRAQETQYF.

This chain joins TRBV7-9 and TRBJ2-7; TRBD2 might be the D (6 bases). The V gene's germline CDR1 is SEHNR and CDR2 FQNEAQ (reference sequence). The CDR3 covers 14 residues. V was pared by 5 bases and J by 0 bases, with 11 bases between. In DNA, the CDR3 is TGTGCCAGCAGCCCCTGGGGGGTCTCCTACGAGCAGTACTTC. Translation gives CASSPWGVSYEQYF.

This clone was recorded only once. V gene TRBV18 combines with J gene TRBJ1-1, with D possibly matching TRBD1 (6 bases). The germline V gene has CDR1 KGHSH and CDR2 LQKENI. V was trimmed by 6 bases and J by 2 bases, leaving 13 bases between them. This CDR3 has 14 amino acids. The CDR3 DNA sequence: TGTGCCAGCTCCCACGACAGGTCTAACACTGAAGCTTTCTTT. The encoded protein is CASSHDRSNTEAFF.

This clone appeared once. The gene calls are TRBV23-1 and TRBJ2-7; D is possibly TRBD1 or TRBD2 (6 bases each). TRBV23-1 belongs to the ORF category, with a function that is uncertain. V lost 0 bases, J lost 4 bases, and 16 bases lay in between. The CDR3 runs 16 residues. CDR3 in amino acids: CASSQSKGGTAYEQYF. CDR3 DNA sequence: TGCGCCAGCAGTCAATCGAAGGGGGGCACTGCGTACGAGCAGTACTTC.

This chain joins TRBV29-1 and TRBJ1-1; the match to TRBD1 covers 8 bases. This CDR3 comprises 12 residues. J gave up 10 bases and V 3 bases, and 7 bases lay outside the gene matches. The germline gives CDR1 SQVTM, CDR2 ANQGSEA. The CDR3: CSVETGELRAFF. Written as DNA, the CDR3 is TGCAGCGTTGAGACAGGGGAGCTGAGAGCTTTCTTT. The variable domain in full, with the rest retrieved from reference TRBV29-1 and TRBJ1-1, is SAVISQKPSRDICQRGTSLTIQCQVDSQVTMMFWYRQQPGQSLTLIATANQGSEATYESGFVIDKFPISRPNLTFSTLTVSNMSPEDSSIYLCSVETGELRAFFGQGTRLTVV.

The V gene is TRBV4-2, the J gene TRBJ2-6; weak D call: TRBD1 (6 bases). Germline V gives CDR1 LGHNA, CDR2 YNFKEQ. With 0 bases removed from V and 0 bases from J, the gap between germline ends came to 6 bases. The CDR3 covers 16 residues. The CDR3 sequence: CASSQEGHSGANVLTF. The CDR3, as DNA: TGTGCCAGCAGCCAAGAGGGACACTCTGGGGCCAACGTCCTGACTTTC.

The chain employs TRBV28 and TRBJ2-1; 11 bases align to TRBD2. The CDR3 covers 14 residues. CDR1 is MDHEN, CDR2 SYDVKM, per germline. Germline trimming cut 5 bases from V and 7 bases from J; bases unmatched to any gene: 4. The CDR3 spells CASSTSGRWNEQFF. In DNA, the CDR3 is TGTGCCAGCAGTACTAGCGGGAGATGGAATGAGCAGTTCTTC.